The T cell receptor beta chain under discussion was sequenced for a study of T-cell memory formation after mild COVID-19. The study's findings and limits: Certain responding clones were present in pre-infection memory, suggesting participation of cross-reactive memory. CD4+ contracting clones were mainly CM and EM; CD8+ ones, EMRA.

This clonotype was counted between two and nine times. Its antigen remains unidentified. TCRdb re-called the 5' RACE reads through MiXCR, storing one row per CDR3 protein. The sample has roughly 190,000 distinct CDR3 sequences; 27% are singletons. Trimming shortened V by 4 bases and J by 1 base, and 13 bases separated the two germline ends. The CDR3 extends over 15 amino acids. Sequenced: PBMCs or a T cell subset sorted from them (not recorded which). The TCR originated in an adult woman who had mild COVID-19 (a few samples of this study predate the infection). Cell type and time point are not known. The chain links TRBV12-3 or TRBV12-4 to TRBJ1-2, with D unresolved. The CDR3 spells CASSSFAGVNYGYTF. In DNA form, the CDR3 reads TGTGCCAGCAGTTCTTTCGCGGGTGTTAACTATGGCTACACCTTC.